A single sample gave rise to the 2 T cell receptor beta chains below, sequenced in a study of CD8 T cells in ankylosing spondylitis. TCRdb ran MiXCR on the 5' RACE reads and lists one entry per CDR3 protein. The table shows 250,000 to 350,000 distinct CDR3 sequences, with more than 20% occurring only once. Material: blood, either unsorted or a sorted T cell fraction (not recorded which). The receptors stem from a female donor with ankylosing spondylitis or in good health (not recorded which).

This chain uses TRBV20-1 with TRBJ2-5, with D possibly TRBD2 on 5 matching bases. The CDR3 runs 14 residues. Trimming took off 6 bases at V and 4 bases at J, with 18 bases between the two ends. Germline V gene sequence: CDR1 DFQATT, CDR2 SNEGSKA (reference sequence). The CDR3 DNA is TGCAGTGCCGCCCGACTAAGCCTCCGAGAGACCCAGTACTTC. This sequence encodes CSAARLSLRETQYF.

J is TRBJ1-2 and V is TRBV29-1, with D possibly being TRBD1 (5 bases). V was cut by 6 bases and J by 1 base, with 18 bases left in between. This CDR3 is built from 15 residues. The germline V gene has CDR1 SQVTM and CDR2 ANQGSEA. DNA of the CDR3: TGCAGCGTCACCGCGACAGCAGGTATTAACTATGGCTACACCTTC. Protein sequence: CSVTATAGINYGYTF.